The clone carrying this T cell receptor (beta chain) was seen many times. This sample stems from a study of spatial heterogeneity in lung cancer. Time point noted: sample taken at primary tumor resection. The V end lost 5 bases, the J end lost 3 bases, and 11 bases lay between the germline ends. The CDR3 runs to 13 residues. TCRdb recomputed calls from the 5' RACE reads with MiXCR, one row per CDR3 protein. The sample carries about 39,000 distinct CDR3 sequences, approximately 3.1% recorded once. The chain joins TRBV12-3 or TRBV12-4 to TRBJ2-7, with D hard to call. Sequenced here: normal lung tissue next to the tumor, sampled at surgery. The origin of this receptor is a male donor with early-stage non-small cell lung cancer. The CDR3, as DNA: TGTGCCAGCAGTCCCATGGGTGTCTACGAGCAGTACTTC. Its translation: CASSPMGVYEQYF.